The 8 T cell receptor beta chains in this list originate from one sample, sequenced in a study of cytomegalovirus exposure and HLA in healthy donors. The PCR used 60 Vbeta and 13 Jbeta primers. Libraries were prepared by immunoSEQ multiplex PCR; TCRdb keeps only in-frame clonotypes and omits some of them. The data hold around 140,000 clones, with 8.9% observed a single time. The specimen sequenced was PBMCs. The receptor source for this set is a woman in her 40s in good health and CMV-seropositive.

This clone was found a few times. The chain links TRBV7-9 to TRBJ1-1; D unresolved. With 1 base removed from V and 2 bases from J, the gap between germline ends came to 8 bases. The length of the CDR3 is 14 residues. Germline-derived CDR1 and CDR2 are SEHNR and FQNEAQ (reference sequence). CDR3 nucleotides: TGTGCCAGCAGCTTAGAGCCTCCCAACACTGAAGCTTTCTTT. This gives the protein CASSLEPPNTEAFF.

CDR3 amino acids: CSATSHNYGYTF. The DNA of the CDR3 is TGCAGCGCTACGTCTCATAACTATGGCTACACCTTC. The V call is TRBV29-1, the J call TRBJ1-2; the D is unclear. The CDR3 covers 12 residues. The V end was cut by 7 bases, the J end by 1 base, with 10 bases between. In germline, CDR1 is SQVTM, CDR2 ANQGSEA.

Here the CDR3 DNA reads TGTGCCAGCAGCTTGGATACTAGCGGGGGGCTAAACACCGGGGAGCTGTTTTTT. Residues: CASSLDTSGGLNTGELFF. The genes are TRBV5-6 and TRBJ2-2; 12 bases fit TRBD2. The CDR3 spans 18 residues. Germline values: CDR1 SGHDT, CDR2 YYEEEE. V shed 0 bases and J 2 bases; nucleotides not matched to a gene: 5.

The CDR3 bases are TGTGCCAGCTCAGTTGGACAGGGGGGCGCGGAGACCCAGTACTTC. Its protein product is CASSVGQGGAETQYF. This chain connects TRBV18 to TRBJ2-5, with 10 bases identical to TRBD1. The length of the CDR3 is 15 residues. With V trimmed by 5 bases and J by 5 bases, 8 bases remained unmatched. Germline V gene sequence: CDR1 KGHSH, CDR2 LQKENI.

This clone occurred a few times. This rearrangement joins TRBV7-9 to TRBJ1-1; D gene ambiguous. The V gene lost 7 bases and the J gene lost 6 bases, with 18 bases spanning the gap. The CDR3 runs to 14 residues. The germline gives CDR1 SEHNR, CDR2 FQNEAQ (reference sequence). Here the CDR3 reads CASTFPVYSAEAFF. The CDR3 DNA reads TGTGCCAGCACCTTTCCGGTGTATTCGGCTGAAGCTTTCTTT.

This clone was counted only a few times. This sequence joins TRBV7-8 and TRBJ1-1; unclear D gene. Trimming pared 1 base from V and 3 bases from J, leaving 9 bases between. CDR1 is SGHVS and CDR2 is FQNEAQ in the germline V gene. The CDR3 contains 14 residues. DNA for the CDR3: TGTGCCAGCAGCTTAGTGAGTATGGACACTGAAGCTTTCTTT. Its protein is CASSLVSMDTEAFF.

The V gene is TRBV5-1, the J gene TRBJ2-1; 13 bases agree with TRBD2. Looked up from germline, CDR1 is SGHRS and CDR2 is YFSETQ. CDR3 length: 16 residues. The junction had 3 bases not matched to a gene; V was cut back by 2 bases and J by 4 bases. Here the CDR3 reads CASSLKTSGGYNEQFF. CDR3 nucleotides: TGCGCCAGCAGCTTAAAGACTAGCGGGGGGTACAATGAGCAGTTCTTC.

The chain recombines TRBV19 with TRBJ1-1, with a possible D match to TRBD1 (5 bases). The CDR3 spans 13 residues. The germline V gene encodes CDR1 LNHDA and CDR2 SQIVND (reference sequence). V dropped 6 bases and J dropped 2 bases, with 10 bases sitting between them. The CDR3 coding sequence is TGTGCCAGTAGGCTACAGGATAACACTGAAGCTTTCTTT. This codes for CASRLQDNTEAFF.